One sample yielded the 20 T cell receptor beta chains listed below, sequenced in a study of T cell changes during pregnancy in multiple sclerosis. Only in-frame clones appear in the TCRdb table, and some are missing; sequencing was by immunoSEQ multiplex PCR. Of around 77,000 clones in the sample, 91% were seen once. Sample: peripheral blood, taken in the third trimester of pregnancy. The receptors here all came from a female donor in good health, enrolled as a control in a pregnancy study.

The V call is TRBV18, the J call TRBJ2-1, with 10 bases identical to TRBD2. The germline V gene has CDR1 KGHSH and CDR2 LQKENI. V was clipped by 2 bases and J by 7 bases; unmatched bases: 5. CDR3 length: 15 residues. CDR3: CASSPVSGGANEQFF. Written as DNA, the CDR3 is TGTGCCAGCTCACCAGTCAGCGGGGGGGCAAATGAGCAGTTCTTC.

V is TRBV7-2 and J is TRBJ2-7; D gene unclear. The CDR3 sequence is 11 residues long. Germline assignment: CDR1 SGHTA and CDR2 FQGNSA. V gave up 5 bases and J gave up 5 bases, with 7 bases separating them. CDR3 in amino acids: CASSPANEQYF. The CDR3 coding sequence is TGTGCCAGCAGCCCCGCGAACGAGCAGTACTTC.

The V gene is TRBV5-1, the J gene TRBJ1-1; D not certain. Looked up from germline, CDR1 is SGHRS and CDR2 is YFSETQ. This CDR3 spans 15 amino acids. The V end was cut by 0 bases, the J end by 0 bases, with 9 bases between. The CDR3 loop reads CASSLVADMNTEAFF. The CDR3 bases are TGCGCCAGCAGCTTGGTGGCGGATATGAACACTGAAGCTTTCTTT.

This clone was seen only a few times. V usage is TRBV7-6 and J usage is TRBJ2-1, with 8 bases matching TRBD2. This CDR3 region has 17 residues. Germline CDR1 is SGHVS and CDR2 is FNYEAQ. Trimming cost V 4 bases and J 0 bases; bases outside gene matches: 8. CDR3 amino acids: CASSSAGGGSSYNEQFF. The CDR3 DNA follows: TGTGCCAGCAGCTCAGCCGGCGGGGGGAGCTCCTACAATGAGCAGTTCTTC.

This clone was recorded a few times. V usage is TRBV6-1 and J usage is TRBJ1-2; TRBD1 aligns across 8 bases. J gave up 7 bases and V 6 bases, and 7 bases lay outside the gene matches. CDR3 length: 13 residues. Germline lookup yields CDR1 MNHNS and CDR2 SASEGT. In nucleotides, the CDR3 is TGTGCCAGCAGCCCTCAGGGGGCAAGTGGCTACACCTTC. Protein product: CASSPQGASGYTF.

This chain links TRBV28 with TRBJ2-7; D not resolved. V was trimmed by 9 bases and J by 3 bases, leaving 15 bases between them. Germline CDR1 and CDR2: MDHEN and SYDVKM. This CDR3 spans 13 amino acids. CDR3 DNA: TGTGCCAGTCGATCTGGCGGTCTCTACGAGCAGTACTTC. This sequence encodes CASRSGGLYEQYF.

The chain employs TRBV29-1 and TRBJ1-3; 11 nucleotides match TRBD1. V dropped 4 bases and J dropped 4; count of bases not matched to a gene: 3. The CDR3 has 14 amino acids. Germline V gene data show CDR1 as SQVTM and CDR2 as ANQGSEA. The CDR3 sequence is CSVGTGGRGNTIYF. CDR3 nucleotide sequence: TGCAGCGTTGGGACAGGGGGCCGGGGAAACACCATATATTTT.

This sequence joins TRBV27 and TRBJ2-7; 9 bases are shared with TRBD2. Germline CDR1 is MNHEY and CDR2 is SMNVEV (reference sequence). This CDR3 comprises 16 residues. J lost 0 bases, V lost 3 bases, and 6 bases had no gene match. CDR3 loop: CASSFRGGVSSYEQYF. For the CDR3, the DNA is TGTGCCAGCAGTTTTCGCGGGGGGGTGAGCTCCTACGAGCAGTACTTC.

The chain is built from TRBV27 and TRBJ2-6; no reliable D call. The germline gives CDR1 MNHEY, CDR2 SMNVEV (reference sequence). The CDR3 loop spans 16 amino acids. V shed 2 bases and J shed 0 bases, with 8 bases lying between them. The CDR3: CASSLQAGSGANVLTF. CDR3 coding DNA: TGTGCCAGCAGTTTACAAGCCGGCTCTGGGGCCAACGTCCTGACTTTC.

The V gene is TRBV7-2, the J gene TRBJ1-5, with a possible D match to TRBD1 (5 bases). This CDR3 is 14 amino acids long. V lost 1 base to trimming and J lost 4 bases, with 8 bases between them. Germline assignment: CDR1 SGHTA and CDR2 FQGNSA. The CDR3 here is CASSLDPGNQPQHF. CDR3 bases: TGTGCCAGCAGCTTAGATCCAGGGAATCAGCCCCAGCATTTT.

The chain joins TRBV11-2 to TRBJ2-7; TRBD2 matches 7 bases. This CDR3 spans 15 amino acids. With 2 bases clipped from V and 3 bases from J, the junction kept 7 bases outside the gene matches. Germline loops: CDR1 SGHAT, CDR2 FQNNGV. CDR3: CASSLLTSAVYEQYF. The CDR3 DNA sequence: TGTGCCAGCAGCTTACTTACTAGCGCTGTCTACGAGCAGTACTTC.

Only a few counts were recorded for this clone. V gene TRBV7-9 combines with J gene TRBJ1-2, with 8 bases lining up with TRBD1. From germline, CDR1 is SEHNR and CDR2 FQNEAQ (reference sequence). The CDR3 covers 14 residues. The J segment lost 7 bases and the V segment lost 3 bases, leaving 7 bases of the junction unmatched. The CDR3 DNA follows: TGTGCCAGCAGCTTTACCAGGGGGCACATTGGCTACACCTTC. Translating it yields CASSFTRGHIGYTF.

The chain carries TRBV19 and TRBJ2-3; D is unclear. V was cut by 7 bases and J by 1 base, with 9 bases left in between. The germline V gene has CDR1 LNHDA and CDR2 SQIVND (reference sequence). The CDR3 sequence is 13 residues long. The chain's CDR3 is CASTPAGTDTQYF. The CDR3 nucleotides are TGTGCCAGTACCCCCGCGGGCACAGATACGCAGTATTTT.

The V gene is TRBV7-9, the J gene TRBJ2-2; D not resolved. This CDR3 is built from 14 residues. Deletions cut 7 bases from V and 4 bases from J, with 13 bases between. CDR1 is SEHNR, CDR2 FQNEAQ, per germline (reference sequence). The CDR3 sequence is CASIMGRTTGELFF. CDR3 in DNA: TGTGCCAGCATCATGGGCAGAACCACCGGGGAGCTGTTTTTT.

In the case of this clone: The junction shows a germline mismatch at one end, possibly a read error. V is TRBV7-7 and J is TRBJ1-1; D call uncertain. Germline CDR1 SSHAT, CDR2 FNYEAQ (reference sequence). This CDR3 spans 13 amino acids. CDR3 sequence (DNA): TGTGCTAGCAGCCGGACCGGGGACACTGAAGCTTTCTTT. It encodes CASSRTGDTEAFF.

The CDR3 DNA reads as TGTGCCAGCAAAGTCGCAGGGGAAGAGACCCAGTACTTC. Translation gives CASKVAGEETQYF. This sequence joins TRBV6-5 and TRBJ2-5; possibly TRBD1 for D (6 bases). Trimming took off 7 bases at V and 3 bases at J, with 12 bases between the two ends. The V gene's germline CDR1 is MNHEY and CDR2 SVGAGI. This CDR3 contains 13 residues.

The chain has TRBV19 and TRBJ1-2; 10 bases fit TRBD1. The trim removed 5 bases at V and 0 bases at J, leaving 15 bases unmatched. From germline, CDR1 is LNHDA and CDR2 SQIVND (reference sequence). The CDR3 has 19 residues. As DNA, the CDR3 is TGTGCCAGTAGTCCACGGGACAGGGGTTTGATCTCCCCTAACTATGGCTACACCTTC. It specifies CASSPRDRGLISPNYGYTF.

This chain joins TRBV12-5 and TRBJ1-2; TRBD1 might be the D (5 bases). The CDR3 contains 12 residues. Trimming left V 7 bases short and J 7 bases short, with 13 bases between. Germline V gene lookup returns CDR1 LGHNT and CDR2 FRNRAP. As DNA, the CDR3 is TGTGCTAGTGCCCTCAGCAGGGTTGGCTACACCTTC. It yields the protein CASALSRVGYTF.

The rearrangement uses TRBV4-3 and TRBJ1-2; the D is unclear. Trimming took off 2 bases at V and 7 bases at J, with 14 bases between the two ends. The CDR3 runs 14 residues. Germline lookup yields CDR1 LGHNA and CDR2 YSLEER. This CDR3 reads CASSQLLRIPGYTF. Written as DNA, the CDR3 is TGCGCCAGCAGCCAATTGTTGAGGATCCCTGGCTACACCTTC.

V and J are TRBV19 and TRBJ1-6; the D is unclear. The CDR3 contains 15 residues. The germline V and J ends were trimmed by 5 bases and 5 bases, with 13 bases remaining between them. CDR1 is LNHDA and CDR2 is SQIVND in the germline V gene (reference sequence). Here the CDR3 reads CASSLRQDNNSPLHF. The DNA of the CDR3 is TGTGCCAGTAGTCTACGACAAGATAATAATTCACCCCTCCACTTT.